This TCR beta chain was identified during a study of CD8+ T cells in alopecia areata. Peripheral blood and lesional scalp punch biopsies were taken from alopecia areata patients. Germline V gene lookup returns CDR1 MGHRA and CDR2 YSYEKL. Deletions cut 2 bases from V and 3 bases from J, with 7 bases between. This CDR3 has 13 residues. cDNA reverse transcribed from extracted RNA served as the sequencing template. TCRdb's copy holds only in-frame clones and misses some; the assay was immunoSEQ multiplex PCR. In the table there are under 150,000 clones, around 45% of which are singletons. The source is a human donor with alopecia areata. This chain links TRBV4-1 with TRBJ2-5, with D perhaps assigned TRBD1 or TRBD2 (5 bases each). Sequences were obtained from NKG2D-low CD8+ T cells sorted from blood. CDR3 coding DNA: TGCGCCAGCAGCCAACGAGGGGAAGAGACCCAGTACTTC. It encodes CASSQRGEETQYF.